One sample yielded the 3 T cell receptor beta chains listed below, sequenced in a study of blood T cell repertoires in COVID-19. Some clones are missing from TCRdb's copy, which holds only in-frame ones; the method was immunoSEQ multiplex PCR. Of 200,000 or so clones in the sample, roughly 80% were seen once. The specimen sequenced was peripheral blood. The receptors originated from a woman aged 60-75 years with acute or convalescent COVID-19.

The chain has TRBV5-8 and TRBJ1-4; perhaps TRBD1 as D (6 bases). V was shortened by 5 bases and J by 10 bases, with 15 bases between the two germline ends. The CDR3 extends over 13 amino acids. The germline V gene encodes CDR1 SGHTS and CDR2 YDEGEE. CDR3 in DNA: TGTGCCAGCAGGACTACAGGGATCGGAAAACTGTTTTTT. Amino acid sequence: CASRTTGIGKLFF.

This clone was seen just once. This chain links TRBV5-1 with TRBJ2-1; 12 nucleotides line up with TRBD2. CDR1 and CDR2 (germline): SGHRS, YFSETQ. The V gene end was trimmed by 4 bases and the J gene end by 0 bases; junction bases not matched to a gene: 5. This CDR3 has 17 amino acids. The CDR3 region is CASSLTSGGSSYNEQFF. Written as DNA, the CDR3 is TGCGCCAGCAGCCTAACTAGCGGGGGGAGCTCCTACAATGAGCAGTTCTTC.

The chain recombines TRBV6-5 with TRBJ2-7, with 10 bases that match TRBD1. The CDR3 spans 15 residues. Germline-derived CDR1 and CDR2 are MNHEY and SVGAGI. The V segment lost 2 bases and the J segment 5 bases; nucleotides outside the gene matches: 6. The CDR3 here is CASSYTGTGVHEQYF. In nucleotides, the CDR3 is TGTGCCAGCAGTTACACCGGGACAGGGGTCCACGAGCAGTACTTC.